These 19 T cell receptor beta chains originate from one sample sequenced in a study of shared clonotypes between healthy human individuals. Generated by immunoSEQ multiplex PCR, the TCRdb table keeps only in-frame clones and is missing some. The repertoire includes 200,000 to 250,000 clones, over 50% of them detected once, and more than 9.5% sits in the top ten. Material for sequencing was memory CD4+ T cells sorted from blood. Subset of the sample: CD45RA-negative fraction. All receptors derive from a man aged 30 to 39 in good health.

The chain couples TRBV2 to TRBJ1-2, with 7 bases that match TRBD1. The CDR3 has 14 residues. V lost 2 bases to trimming and J lost 8 bases; unmatched junction nucleotides: 8. CDR1 SNHLY and CDR2 FYNNEI come from the germline V gene. The CDR3 region is CASSEWTGRSGYTF. The CDR3 DNA reads as TGTGCCAGCAGTGAATGGACAGGCAGGAGCGGCTACACCTTC.

This chain connects TRBV6-6 to TRBJ2-5, with no clear D. Germline CDR1 and CDR2: MNHNY and SVGAGI (reference sequence). Trimming pared 6 bases from V and 2 bases from J, leaving 13 bases between. CDR3 length equals 14 residues. This CDR3 reads CASRPVGRQETQYF. The CDR3 coding sequence is TGTGCCAGCAGGCCTGTCGGGCGGCAAGAGACCCAGTACTTC.

V is TRBV6-1 and J is TRBJ2-3; 7 bases are a match to TRBD1. The germline CDR1 and CDR2 sequences are MNHNS and SASEGT. This CDR3 is built from 14 residues. The ends lost 5 bases at V and 1 base at J; junction bases unmatched: 3. In DNA, the CDR3 is TGTGCCAGCAGTAGGACAGGCCGCACAGATACGCAGTATTTT. Translating gives CASSRTGRTDTQYF.

This chain uses TRBV11-2 with TRBJ1-2, with 8 bases that match TRBD1. The CDR3 extends over 17 amino acids. Losses at the gene ends were 5 bases for V and 2 bases for J; bases not matched to a gene: 13. CDR1 and CDR2 from the germline V gene are SGHAT and FQNNGV. CDR3 in amino acids: CASSRWNWGQVNYGYTF. The CDR3 coding sequence is TGTGCCAGCAGCCGGTGGAATTGGGGACAGGTGAACTATGGCTACACCTTC.

The chain recombines TRBV5-1 with TRBJ2-5; 9 nucleotides line up with TRBD1. J lost 5 bases, V lost 4 bases, and 6 bases had no gene match. CDR1 is SGHRS, CDR2 YFSETQ, per germline. The CDR3 consists of 14 residues. CDR3 in amino acids: CASSTQGARETQYF. The CDR3 region has the DNA TGCGCCAGCAGCACACAGGGGGCGCGGGAGACCCAGTACTTC. Complete variable domain (other parts from reference TRBV5-1 and TRBJ2-5): KAGVTQTPRYLIKTRGQQVTLSCSPISGHRSVSWYQQTPGQGLQFLFEYFSETQRNKGNFPGRFSGRQFSNSRSEMNVSTLELGDSALYLCASSTQGARETQYFGPGTRLLVL.

The chain has TRBV5-1 and TRBJ2-1, with 10 bases lining up with TRBD2. CDR1 is SGHRS and CDR2 is YFSETQ in the germline V gene. The J segment lost 6 bases and the V segment lost 7 bases, leaving 10 bases of the junction unmatched. The CDR3 extends over 15 amino acids. The CDR3, as DNA: TGCGCCAGCTCGGATTCTAGCGGGAGTTTCAATGAGCAGTTCTTC. The encoded protein is CASSDSSGSFNEQFF.

The gene calls are TRBV7-2 and TRBJ2-7; D not resolved. The V gene lost 2 bases and the J gene lost 3 bases, with 8 bases spanning the gap. The CDR3 is 13 residues long. CDR1 and CDR2 (germline): SGHTA, FQGNSA. The CDR3 sequence is CASSLNEFYEQYF. The CDR3 coding sequence is TGTGCCAGCAGCTTAAACGAGTTCTACGAGCAGTACTTC.

This clone turned up a few times. V is TRBV11-2 and J is TRBJ2-1; 8 positions match TRBD2. The CDR3 covers 15 residues. CDR1 is SGHAT, CDR2 FQNNGV, per germline. J gave up 5 bases and V 5 bases, and 8 bases lay outside the gene matches. The CDR3 loop reads CASSETSEYDNEQFF. The CDR3 bases are TGTGCCAGCAGCGAGACTAGCGAATACGACAATGAGCAGTTCTTC.

The V and J genes are TRBV5-1 and TRBJ2-3; D uncertain. The V end was cut by 2 bases, the J end by 1 base, with 8 bases between. Germline V gene sequence: CDR1 SGHRS, CDR2 YFSETQ. The CDR3 covers 14 residues. The CDR3 region is CASSFDWRTDTQYF. The CDR3 DNA reads TGCGCCAGCAGCTTCGACTGGCGCACAGATACGCAGTATTTT. Looking up the rest from reference TRBV5-1 and TRBJ2-3 gives the full variable domain: KAGVTQTPRYLIKTRGQQVTLSCSPISGHRSVSWYQQTPGQGLQFLFEYFSETQRNKGNFPGRFSGRQFSNSRSEMNVSTLELGDSALYLCASSFDWRTDTQYFGPGTRLTVL.

V and J are TRBV11-3 and TRBJ2-1; D might be TRBD1 or TRBD2, each matching 7 bases. Between the trimmed V and J ends, which lost 5 bases and 12 bases, there was a span of 14 bases. The CDR3 runs 12 residues. Germline CDR1 reads SGHNT; CDR2 reads YENEEA. The CDR3 region has the DNA TGTGCCAGCAGCCCAGGGGGGGGCGCGCAGTTCTTC. This sequence encodes CASSPGGGAQFF.

This clone has just a few counts. CDR3 sequence reads: CASSPGHPTDTQYF. The CDR3 DNA reads as TGCGCCAGCAGCCCAGGACACCCCACAGATACGCAGTATTTT. The chain combines TRBV5-1 with TRBJ2-3; perhaps TRBD1 as D (5 bases). Trimming left V 4 bases short and J 2 bases short, with 11 bases between. CDR1 SGHRS and CDR2 YFSETQ come from the germline V gene. The CDR3 covers 14 residues. The entire variable domain, with the rest obtained from reference TRBV5-1 and TRBJ2-3, is as follows: KAGVTQTPRYLIKTRGQQVTLSCSPISGHRSVSWYQQTPGQGLQFLFEYFSETQRNKGNFPGRFSGRQFSNSRSEMNVSTLELGDSALYLCASSPGHPTDTQYFGPGTRLTVL.

In this sample, this clone turned up once. The chain carries TRBV28 and TRBJ2-7, with no clear D. CDR1 is MDHEN, CDR2 SYDVKM, per germline. The CDR3 has 13 residues. V was cut by 2 bases and J by 3 bases, with 8 bases left in between. Here the CDR3 reads CASSLGQVYEQYF. CDR3 bases: TGTGCCAGCAGTTTAGGGCAGGTCTACGAGCAGTACTTC.

The V gene is TRBV28, the J gene TRBJ1-5, with 9 nucleotides matching TRBD1. CDR1 is MDHEN, CDR2 SYDVKM, per germline. The CDR3 consists of 12 residues. V dropped 6 bases and J dropped 6; count of bases not matched to a gene: 0. The CDR3 is CASRQGAQPQHF. The DNA for the CDR3 is TGTGCCAGCAGACAGGGGGCTCAGCCCCAGCATTTT.

The chain links TRBV5-4 to TRBJ1-2, with 8 bases identical to TRBD1. V trimming: 4 bases; J trimming: 6 bases; junction bases outside the gene matches: 11. Germline assignment: CDR1 SGHNT and CDR2 YYREEE (reference sequence). This CDR3 has 15 residues. CDR3 in amino acids: CASSHTPGQGDGYTF. The CDR3, as DNA: TGTGCCAGCAGCCATACACCCGGACAGGGAGATGGCTACACCTTC.

This clone has just one count. The V call is TRBV9, the J call TRBJ2-1; 11 positions match TRBD2. Germline-derived CDR1 and CDR2 are SGDLS and YYNGEE. The J segment lost 0 bases and the V segment lost 4 bases, leaving 3 bases of the junction unmatched. The CDR3 is 16 amino acids. CDR3: CASSRTSGSSYNEQFF. In DNA, the CDR3 is TGTGCCAGCAGCCGAACTAGCGGGAGCTCCTACAATGAGCAGTTCTTC.

This rearrangement joins TRBV5-6 to TRBJ1-4; perhaps TRBD1 as D (5 bases). Germline V gene sequence: CDR1 SGHDT, CDR2 YYEEEE. The CDR3 has 15 residues. V was pared by 0 bases and J by 7 bases, with 13 bases between. CDR3 loop: CASSLEDPRGEKLFF. The CDR3, as DNA: TGTGCCAGCAGCTTGGAGGACCCGAGGGGTGAAAAACTGTTTTTT.

This clone has more than one count but fewer than ten. The gene calls are TRBV28 and TRBJ2-6; D unclear. CDR1 is MDHEN, CDR2 SYDVKM, per germline. The CDR3 totals 14 residues. V was trimmed by 8 bases and J by 2 bases, leaving 10 bases between them. The chain's CDR3 is CASGITTGANVLTF. The CDR3 DNA sequence: TGTGCCAGCGGTATCACGACTGGGGCCAACGTCCTGACTTTC.

In the case of this clone: One junction end disagrees with the germline gene, perhaps due to a read error. The genes are TRBV7-9 and TRBJ2-7, with 8 positions matching TRBD2. The CDR3 has 14 residues. CDR1 is SEHNR, CDR2 FQNEAQ, per germline (reference sequence). The CDR3 region is CASSLGLGERETDF. In DNA, the CDR3 is TGTGCCAGCAGCTTAGGCCTCGGCGAGCGGGAGACTGACTTC.

This clone appeared a single time. The chain carries TRBV11-2 and TRBJ1-5; D is perhaps TRBD1 (6 bases). V lost 4 bases, J lost 15 bases, and 16 bases lay in between. The CDR3 consists of 12 residues. The germline CDR1 and CDR2 sequences are SGHAT and FQNNGV. The CDR3 here is CASSSVGTHWHF. CDR3 nucleotide sequence: TGTGCCAGCAGCTCCGTGGGGACACACTGGCATTTT.